The 5 T cell receptor beta chains below were found in one sample sequenced in a study of cytomegalovirus exposure and HLA in healthy donors. The primer mix had 60 Vbeta and 13 Jbeta primers. Only in-frame clones appear in the TCRdb table, and some are missing; sequencing was by immunoSEQ multiplex PCR. The data show some 150,000 clones, roughly 80% seen once. The sample consisted of PBMCs. The receptors derive from a man aged 30-40 years in good health and CMV-seronegative.

V and J are TRBV7-3 and TRBJ2-5; perhaps TRBD2 as D (6 bases). CDR3 length: 13 amino acids. The V end lost 8 bases, the J end lost 2 bases, and 12 bases lay between the germline ends. Germline CDR1 SGHTA, CDR2 FQGTGA. CDR3 nucleotide sequence: TGTGCCAGCGCCCCGGGGGTTCAAGAGACCCAGTACTTC. It is translated as CASAPGVQETQYF.

The chain uses TRBV2 and TRBJ2-3, with TRBD2 identical over 12 bases. There are 16 residues in the CDR3. The V gene's germline CDR1 is SNHLY and CDR2 FYNNEI. The V segment lost 4 bases and the J segment 5 bases; nucleotides outside the gene matches: 7. For the CDR3, the DNA is TGTGCCAGCAGTGTAATGACTAGCGGGAGAGGAGATACGCAGTATTTT. Its translation: CASSVMTSGRGDTQYF.

This clone was observed a single time. V is TRBV6-1 and J is TRBJ2-7, with a tentative D call TRBD2 (6 bases). The CDR3 has 17 residues. Per the germline V gene, CDR1 is MNHNS and CDR2 is SASEGT. Trimming removed 0 bases at V and 3 bases at J, with 18 bases between. As DNA, the CDR3 is TGTGCCAGCAGTGAAGCGCCGAAGAAGGGCGGGGTCTACGAGCAGTACTTC. Translating gives CASSEAPKKGGVYEQYF.

The gene calls are TRBV13 and TRBJ2-5, with TRBD2 matching 12 bases. The better agreement between TRBJ2-7 and the DNA end casts doubt on the J call. This CDR3 comprises 14 residues. CDR1 is PRHDT, CDR2 FYEKMQ, per germline (reference sequence). CDR3 residues: CASSLAGGPYEQYF. The CDR3 DNA reads as TGTGCCAGCAGCCTAGCGGGAGGGCCCTACGAGCAGTACTTC.

The CDR3 DNA reads as TGTGCCAGCAGCTTATCAGTGAGAGGGAACAATGAGCAGTTCTTC. This gives the protein CASSLSVRGNNEQFF. The gene calls are TRBV5-8 and TRBJ2-1; possibly TRBD2 for D (5 bases). Germline CDR1 and CDR2: SGHTS and YDEGEE. Trimming took off 2 bases at V and 5 bases at J, with 14 bases between the two ends. The CDR3 has 15 residues.